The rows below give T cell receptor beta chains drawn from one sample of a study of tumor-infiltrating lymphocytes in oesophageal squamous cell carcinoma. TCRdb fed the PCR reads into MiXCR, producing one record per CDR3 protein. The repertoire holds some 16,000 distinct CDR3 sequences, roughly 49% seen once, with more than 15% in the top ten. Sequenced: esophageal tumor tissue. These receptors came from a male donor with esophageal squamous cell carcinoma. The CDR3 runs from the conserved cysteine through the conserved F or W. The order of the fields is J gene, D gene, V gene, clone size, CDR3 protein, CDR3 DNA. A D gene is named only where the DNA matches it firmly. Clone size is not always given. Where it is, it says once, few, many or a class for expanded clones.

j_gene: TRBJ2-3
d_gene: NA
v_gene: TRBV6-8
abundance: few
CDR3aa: CASSPSTDTQYF
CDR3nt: TGTGCCAGCTCCCCTAGTACAGATACGCAGTATTTT

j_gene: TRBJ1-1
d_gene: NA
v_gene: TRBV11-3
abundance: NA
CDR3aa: CASSLRDFTEAFF
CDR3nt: TGTGCCAGCAGCTTACGGGACTTCACTGAAGCTTTCTTT

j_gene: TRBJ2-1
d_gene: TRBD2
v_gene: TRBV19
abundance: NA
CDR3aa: CASKASGRYEQFF
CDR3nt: TGTGCCAGTAAGGCTAGCGGGAGATATGAGCAGTTCTTC

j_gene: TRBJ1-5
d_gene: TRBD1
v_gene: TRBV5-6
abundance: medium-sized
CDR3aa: CASSLTGQGSNQPQHF
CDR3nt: TGTGCCAGCAGCTTGACCGGACAGGGGAGTAATCAGCCCCAGCATTTT

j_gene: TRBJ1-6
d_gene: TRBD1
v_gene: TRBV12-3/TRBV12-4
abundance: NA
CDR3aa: CASSLTYGTGFPTEQYF
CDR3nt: TGTGCCAGCAGTCTTACCTACGGGACAGGGTTTCCTACCGAGCAGTACTTT

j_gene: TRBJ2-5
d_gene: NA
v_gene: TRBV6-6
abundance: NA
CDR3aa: CASSYSILEGETQYF
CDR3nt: TGTGCCAGCAGTTACTCGATTCTCGAAGGGGAGACCCAGTACTTC

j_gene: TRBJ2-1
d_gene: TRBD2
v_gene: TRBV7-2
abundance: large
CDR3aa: CASSSVAGDYNEQFF
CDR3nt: TGTGCCAGCAGCTCCGTAGCGGGGGATTACAATGAGCAGTTCTTC

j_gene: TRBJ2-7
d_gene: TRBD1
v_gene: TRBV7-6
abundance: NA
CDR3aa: CASSPRGQGLDEQYF
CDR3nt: TGTGCCAGCAGCCCTCGGGGACAGGGGTTAGACGAGCAGTACTTC

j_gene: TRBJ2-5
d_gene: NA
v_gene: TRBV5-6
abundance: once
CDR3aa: CASSPTNPTDSPLHF
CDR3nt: TGTGCCAGCAGCCCCACCAACCCAACGGATTCACCCCTCCACTTC

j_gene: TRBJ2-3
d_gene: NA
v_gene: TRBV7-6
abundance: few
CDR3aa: CASSFAFSSTDTQYF
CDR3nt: TGTGCCAGCAGCTTTGCGTTTTCTAGCACAGATACGCAGTATTTT

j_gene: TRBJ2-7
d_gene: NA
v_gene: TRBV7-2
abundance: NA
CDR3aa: CASSLYTDTQYF
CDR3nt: TGTGCCAGCAGCCTCTACACAGATACGCAGTACTTC

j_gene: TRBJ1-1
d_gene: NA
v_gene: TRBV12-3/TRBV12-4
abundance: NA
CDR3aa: CASSPGWENTEAFF
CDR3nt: TGTGCCAGCAGCCCAGGTTGGGAGAACACTGAAGCTTTCTTT

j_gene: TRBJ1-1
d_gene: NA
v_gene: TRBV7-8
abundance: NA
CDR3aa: CASSLGAGTVKTFF
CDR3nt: TGTGCCAGCAGCTTAGGGGCTGGGACCGTGAAAACTTTCTTT

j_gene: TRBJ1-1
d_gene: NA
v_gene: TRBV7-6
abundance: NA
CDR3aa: CASSLSTQLDTEAFF
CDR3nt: TGTGCCAGCAGCTTATCCACTCAGTTGGACACTGAAGCTTTCTTT

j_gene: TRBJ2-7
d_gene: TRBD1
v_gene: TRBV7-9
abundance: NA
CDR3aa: CASSPSPFLLGTGKNYEQYF
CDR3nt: TGTGCCAGCAGCCCAAGTCCATTCCTCCTTGGGACAGGGAAAAACTACGAGCAGTACTTC

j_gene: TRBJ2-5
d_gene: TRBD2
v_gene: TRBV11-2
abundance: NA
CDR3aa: CASSLGSRSSGETQYF
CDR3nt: TGTGCCAGCAGTCTAGGATCGAGGTCTAGCGGGGAGACCCAGTACTTC

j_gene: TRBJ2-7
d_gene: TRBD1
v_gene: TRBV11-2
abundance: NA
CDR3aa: CASNRGQGPYEQYF
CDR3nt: TGTGCCAGCAACCGGGGACAGGGGCCCTACGAGCAGTACTTC

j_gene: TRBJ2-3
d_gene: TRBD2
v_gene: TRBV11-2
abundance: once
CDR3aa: CASSLGLAGSTDTQYF
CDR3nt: TGTGCCAGCAGCTTGGGACTAGCGGGCAGCACAGATACGCAGTATTTT

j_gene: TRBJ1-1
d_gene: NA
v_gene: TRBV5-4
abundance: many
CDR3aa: CASSLGRHTPEAFF
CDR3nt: TGCGCCAGCAGCTTGGGGAGGCACACACCCGAAGCTTTCTTT

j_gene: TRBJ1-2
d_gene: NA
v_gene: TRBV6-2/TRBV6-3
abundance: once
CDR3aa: CASSYSGVVNYGYTF
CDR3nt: TGTGCCAGCAGTTACTCGGGGGTAGTGAACTATGGCTACACCTTC

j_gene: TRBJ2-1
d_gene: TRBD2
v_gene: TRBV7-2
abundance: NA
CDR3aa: CASSLGGFGWEGSYNEQFF
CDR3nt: TGTGCCAGCAGCTTAGGGGGTTTTGGGTGGGAGGGCTCCTACAATGAGCAGTTCTTC

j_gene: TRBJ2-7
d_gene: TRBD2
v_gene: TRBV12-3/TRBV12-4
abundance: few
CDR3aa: CASSLLAGEPYEQYF
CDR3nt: TGTGCCAGCAGCTTACTAGCGGGAGAACCCTACGAGCAGTACTTC

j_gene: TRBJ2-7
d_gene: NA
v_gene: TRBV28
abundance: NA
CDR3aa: CASSFYRYEQYF
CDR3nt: TGTGCCAGCAGTTTCTACAGGTACGAGCAGTACTTC

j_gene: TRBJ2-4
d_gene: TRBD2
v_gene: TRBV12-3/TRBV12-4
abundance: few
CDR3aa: CASSQTSGRASEQYF
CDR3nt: TGTGCCAGCAGCCAGACTAGCGGGAGGGCCAGTGAGCAGTACTTC

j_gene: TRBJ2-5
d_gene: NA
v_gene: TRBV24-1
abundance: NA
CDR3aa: CATSDLNPQETQYF
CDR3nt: TGTGCCACCAGTGATTTGAACCCCCAAGAGACCCAGTACTTC

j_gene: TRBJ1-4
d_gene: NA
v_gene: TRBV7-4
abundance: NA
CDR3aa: CASRSIGQGEEKLFF
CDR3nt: TGTGCCAGCAGGAGTATCGGGCAGGGAGAGGAAAAACTGTTTTTT

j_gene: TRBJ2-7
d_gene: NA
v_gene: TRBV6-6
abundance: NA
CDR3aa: CASLRDGPSYEQYF
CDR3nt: TGTGCCAGCTTACGGGACGGCCCCTCTTACGAGCAGTACTTC

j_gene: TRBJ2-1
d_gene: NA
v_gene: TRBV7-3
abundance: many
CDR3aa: CASSLTVSSYNEQFF
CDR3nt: TGTGCCAGCAGCTTAACTGTAAGCTCCTACAATGAGCAGTTCTTC

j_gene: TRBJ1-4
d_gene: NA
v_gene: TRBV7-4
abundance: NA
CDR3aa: CASSFTEKLFF
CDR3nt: TGTGCCAGCAGCTTCACTGAAAAACTGTTTTTT

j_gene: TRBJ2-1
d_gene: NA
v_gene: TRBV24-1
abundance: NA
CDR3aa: CATRGRGLSSYNEQFF
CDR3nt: TGTGCCACCAGGGGGCGAGGGTTAAGCTCCTACAATGAGCAGTTCTTC

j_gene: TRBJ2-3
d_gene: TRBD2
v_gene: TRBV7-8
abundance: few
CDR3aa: CASSLGASGSPDTQYF
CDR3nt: TGTGCCAGCAGCTTAGGGGCTAGCGGGAGTCCAGATACGCAGTATTTT

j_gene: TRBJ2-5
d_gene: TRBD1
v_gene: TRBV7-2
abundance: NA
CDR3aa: CASSPDRGETQYF
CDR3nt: TGTGCCAGCAGCCCGGACAGGGGAGAGACCCAGTACTTC